Sequencing of this T cell receptor (beta chain) was carried out in a study of type 1 regulatory T cells. At the level of the study: This in vitro CD4 product, T-allo10, is enriched for Tr1 cells and alloantigen-specific.

There are a few counts of this clonotype. Its matching antigen is unknown. Whole-study results and caveats: Compared with non-Tr1 cells, Tr1 cells showed a narrower TCR repertoire.

TCRdb re-called the reads through MiXCR, storing one row per CDR3 protein. The table has tens of thousands of distinct CDR3 sequences, less than 25% seen once. CDR3 length equals 13 residues. Germline V gene data show CDR1 as SQVTM and CDR2 as ANQGSEA. Losses at the gene ends were 4 bases for V and 4 bases for J; bases not matched to a gene: 6. The sample was cultured type 1 regulatory T (Tr1) cells, either the whole culture or a sorted fraction (not recorded which). The source of this sequence is a human donor in good health. The chain carries TRBV29-1 and TRBJ1-2, with 7 bases that match TRBD1. The CDR3 region has the DNA TGCAGCGTTGTATTCGCAGGGGGCTATGGCTACACCTTC. This encodes CSVVFAGGYGYTF. The full variable domain, rest sourced from reference TRBV29-1 and TRBJ1-2, is SAVISQKPSRDICQRGTSLTIQCQVDSQVTMMFWYRQQPGQSLTLIATANQGSEATYESGFVIDKFPISRPNLTFSTLTVSNMSPEDSSIYLCSVVFAGGYGYTFGSGTRLTVV.